This T cell receptor beta chain was retrieved from a study of cytomegalovirus exposure and HLA in healthy donors. Study information: The roughly 100 million unique TCR beta sequences, from about 170 million T cells, were found by an earlier analysis. Roughly 80 million unique TCRs from HLA-typed donors made up an early data release. Broader study findings: Many donors carried some public TCRs, although rarity characterized most TCR sequences.

PCR involved 60 Vbeta and 13 Jbeta primers. TCRdb's table, derived via immunoSEQ multiplex PCR, lists solely in-frame clones and lacks some. Of 200,000 or so clones in the sample, 82% were seen once. Germline V gene lookup returns CDR1 LGHNA and CDR2 YSLEER. The CDR3 length is 15 residues. The V gene lost 1 base and the J gene lost 8 bases, with 14 bases spanning the gap. In regard to this clone: Its antigen is as yet unknown.

The origin of this receptor is a woman between 45 and 65 years old in good health and CMV-seropositive. Sequenced sample: PBMCs. The chain has TRBV4-3 and TRBJ1-4, with unresolved D. As DNA, the CDR3 is TGCGCCAGCAGCCAAGTGCGGGGTTTCGAGGAAAAACTGTTTTTT. Protein product: CASSQVRGFEEKLFF.